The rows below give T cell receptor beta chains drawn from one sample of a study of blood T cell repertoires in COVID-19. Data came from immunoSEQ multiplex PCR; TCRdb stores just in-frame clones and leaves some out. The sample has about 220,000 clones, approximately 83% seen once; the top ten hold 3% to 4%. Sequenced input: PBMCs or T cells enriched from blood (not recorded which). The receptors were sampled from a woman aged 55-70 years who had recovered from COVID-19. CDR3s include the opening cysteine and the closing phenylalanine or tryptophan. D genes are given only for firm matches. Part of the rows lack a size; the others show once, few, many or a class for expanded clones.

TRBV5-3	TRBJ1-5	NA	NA	TGTGCCAGAAGCTTCCAGTCCGGGTCCCTGTGGCAGCCCCAGCATTTT	CARSFQSGSLWQPQHF
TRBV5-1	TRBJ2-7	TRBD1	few	TGCGCCAGCAGCCCAGACAATGGACAGGGGGCGGATGAGCAGTACTTC	CASSPDNGQGADEQYF
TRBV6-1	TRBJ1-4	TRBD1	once	TGTGCCAGCAGTGCTTGGGGGACAGGGATCGTTGCAACTAATGAAAAACTGTTTTTT	CASSAWGTGIVATNEKLFF
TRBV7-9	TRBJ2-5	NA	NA	TGTGCCAGCAGCTTAGGGACAGCCTCCACGTCGGGGACCCAGCACTTC	CASSLGTASTSGTQHF
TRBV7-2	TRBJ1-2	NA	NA	TGTGCCAGCAGCTTTCAGCGAACCTATGGCTACACCTTC	CASSFQRTYGYTF
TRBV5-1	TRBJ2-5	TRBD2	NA	TGCGCCAGCAGCTTGGCCCCTAGCGGGGGGGAAGAGACCCAGTACTTC	CASSLAPSGGEETQYF
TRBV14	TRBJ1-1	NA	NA	TGTGCCAGCAGCCAGCCTCCTTCGAGGAACAGGGACACTGAAGCTTTCTTT	CASSQPPSRNRDTEAFF
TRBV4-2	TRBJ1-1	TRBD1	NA	TGTGCCAGCAGCCAATGGGGACAGGGGGCAACTGAAGCTTTCTTT	CASSQWGQGATEAFF
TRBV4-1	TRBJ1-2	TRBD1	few	TGCGCCAGCAGCCAAGGGACGGACAGGGGCCATGATGGCTACACCTTC	CASSQGTDRGHDGYTF
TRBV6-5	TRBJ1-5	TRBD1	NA	TGTGCCAGCACAGAGGGACAGATAAATCAGCCCCAGCATTTT	CASTEGQINQPQHF
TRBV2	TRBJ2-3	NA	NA	TGTGCCAGCGGGTTTCTAGTGAGCACAGATACGCAGTATTTT	CASGFLVSTDTQYF
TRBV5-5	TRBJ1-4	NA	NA	TGTGCCAGCAGCCGCGGGGGCCAGGGAAATGAAAAACTGTTTTTT	CASSRGGQGNEKLFF
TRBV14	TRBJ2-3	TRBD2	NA	TGTGCCAGCAGCGGGCGGGGGGATACGCAGTATTTT	CASSGRGDTQYF